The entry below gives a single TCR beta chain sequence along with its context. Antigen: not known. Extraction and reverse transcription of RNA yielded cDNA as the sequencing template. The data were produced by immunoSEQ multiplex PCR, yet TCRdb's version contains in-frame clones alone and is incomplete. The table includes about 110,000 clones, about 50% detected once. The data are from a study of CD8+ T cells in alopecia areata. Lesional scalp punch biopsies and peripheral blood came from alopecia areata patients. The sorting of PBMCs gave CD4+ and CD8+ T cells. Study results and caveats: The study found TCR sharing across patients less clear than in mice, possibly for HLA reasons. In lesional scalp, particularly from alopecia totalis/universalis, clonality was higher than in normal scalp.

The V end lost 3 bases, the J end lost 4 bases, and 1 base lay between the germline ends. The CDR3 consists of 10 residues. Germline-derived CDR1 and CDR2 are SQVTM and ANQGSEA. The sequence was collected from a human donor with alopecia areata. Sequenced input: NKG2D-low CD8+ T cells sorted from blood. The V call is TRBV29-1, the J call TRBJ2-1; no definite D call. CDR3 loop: CSVDYNEQFF. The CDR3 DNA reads TGCAGCGTTGATTACAATGAGCAGTTCTTC.